The rows below give T cell receptor beta chains drawn from one sample of a study of blood T cell repertoires in COVID-19. Assay: immunoSEQ multiplex PCR; the TCRdb copy retains only in-frame clones and omits some. The table records fewer than 400,000 clones, roughly 86% of them present only once. Sequencing was done on a sample of PBMCs or T cells enriched from blood (not recorded which). These receptors were obtained from a woman aged 18 to 35 who had recovered from COVID-19. Both conserved end residues are part of each CDR3. A D gene is named only where the DNA matches it firmly. Rows give clone size only sometimes, using once, few, many, or a class for an expanded clone.

clone_size,j_call,v_call,d_call,cdr3_aa,cdr3_nt
-,TRBJ1-6,TRBV28,-,CASTSSPNSPLHF,TGTGCCAGCACTTCGAGTCCAAATTCACCCCTCCACTTT
-,TRBJ1-2,TRBV7-2,-,CASSLNSGDFNYGYTF,TGTGCCAGCAGCTTAAACTCTGGGGACTTTAACTATGGCTACACCTTC
once,TRBJ2-7,TRBV9,TRBD1,CASSVRDSTYEQYF,TGTGCCAGCAGCGTAAGGGACAGTACCTACGAGCAGTACTTC
-,TRBJ1-5,TRBV10-3,-,CAIGQSNQPQHF,TGTGCCATCGGGCAGAGCAATCAGCCCCAGCATTTT
once,TRBJ1-4,TRBV18,-,CASSPRTSATNEKLFF,TGTGCCAGCTCACCCCGGACAAGTGCAACTAATGAAAAACTGTTTTTT
few,TRBJ2-3,TRBV7-9,-,CASSFRSGGVDTQYF,TGTGCCAGCAGCTTCCGGAGTGGAGGGGTAGATACGCAGTATTTT
-,TRBJ2-7,TRBV5-1,TRBD1,CASSEGTGLITYEQYF,TGCGCCAGCAGCGAAGGGACAGGACTGATAACCTACGAGCAGTACTTC
-,TRBJ2-7,TRBV21-1,-,CASSKEVVVAGGYEQYF,TGTGCCAGCAGCAAAGAGGTGGTGGTAGCGGGAGGATACGAGCAGTACTTC
few,TRBJ2-1,TRBV19,-,CASSPWLGVAGNEQFF,TGTGCCAGTAGTCCCTGGCTCGGAGTAGCAGGGAATGAGCAGTTCTTC
-,TRBJ2-7,TRBV29-1,-,CSVGIGQSFSKQYF,TGCAGCGTCGGGATTGGACAGTCCTTTAGTAAGCAGTACTTC
-,TRBJ1-2,TRBV28,-,CASAYRANYGYTF,TGTGCCAGCGCTTACAGGGCCAACTATGGCTACACCTTC
-,TRBJ1-5,TRBV19,TRBD1,CASSIQGGGSNQPQHF,TGTGCCAGTAGTATCCAAGGGGGCGGAAGCAATCAGCCCCAGCATTTT
-,TRBJ1-2,TRBV7-2,-,CASSRWDTKSYTF,TGTGCCAGCAGCAGATGGGACACCAAGAGCTACACCTTC
-,TRBJ1-4,TRBV3-1/TRBV3-2,-,CASSQENWSGKLFF,TGTGCCAGCAGCCAAGAAAATTGGTCAGGAAAACTGTTTTTT
-,TRBJ2-3,TRBV7-9,TRBD2,CASSFLLAGSTDTQYF,TGTGCCAGCAGCTTTCTTCTAGCGGGAAGCACAGATACGCAGTATTTT
-,TRBJ2-3,TRBV6-5,TRBD2,CASSYSTSGSTDTQYF,TGTGCCAGCAGTTACTCGACTAGCGGCAGCACAGATACGCAGTATTTT
-,TRBJ1-1,TRBV5-5,-,CASMTDMNTEAFF,TGTGCCAGCATGACAGATATGAACACTGAAGCTTTCTTT
-,TRBJ2-3,TRBV6-6,TRBD2,CASSYGGSGGTDTQYF,TGTGCCAGCAGTTATGGTGGTAGCGGGGGAACAGATACGCAGTATTTT
-,TRBJ1-5,TRBV4-3,-,CASSPYRAGNQPQHF,TGCGCCAGCAGCCCGTACAGGGCTGGCAATCAGCCCCAGCATTTT
-,TRBJ2-1,TRBV21-1,-,CASSAPGTGANEQFF,TGTGCCAGCAGCGCCCCCGGGACAGGGGCCAATGAGCAGTTCTTC
few,TRBJ2-1,TRBV10-3,TRBD2,CAISGGTSAEQFF,TGTGCCATCAGTGGGGGGACTAGCGCAGAGCAGTTCTTC
-,TRBJ2-1,TRBV19,-,CASSIGQNNEQFF,TGTGCCAGTAGTATAGGGCAGAACAATGAGCAGTTCTTC
-,TRBJ2-3,TRBV4-1,TRBD2,CASSRIGLIAGRSTDTQYF,TGCGCCAGCAGCCGAATTGGATTGATAGCGGGGAGATCCACAGATACGCAGTATTTT
-,TRBJ2-1,TRBV27,-,CASSLYREMSYNEQFF,TGTGCCAGCAGTTTGTACAGGGAGATGTCCTACAATGAGCAGTTCTTC
-,TRBJ1-2,TRBV15,-,CATNGGIYGYTF,TGTGCCACCAACGGGGGTATCTATGGCTACACCTTC
-,TRBJ1-1,TRBV19,-,CASSIDRENTEAFF,TGTGCCAGTAGTATAGACAGGGAGAACACTGAAGCTTTCTTT
once,TRBJ2-7,TRBV24-1,TRBD2,CATSDSAGGAGAHEQYF,TGTGCCACCAGTGACTCCGCGGGGGGCGCCGGCGCACACGAGCAGTACTTC
-,TRBJ2-7,TRBV9,-,CASSVVPSYEQYF,TGTGCCAGCAGCGTAGTTCCCAGCTACGAGCAGTACTTC
-,TRBJ1-4,TRBV21-1,-,CASSKPAGRLF,TGTGCCAGCAGCAAACCCGCAGGGAGGCTTTTT
few,TRBJ1-5,TRBV21-1,-,CASSGNGEPQHF,TGTGCCAGCAGCGGAAACGGAGAGCCCCAGCATTTT
few,TRBJ1-3,TRBV25-1,-,CASSLSGSGNTIYF,TGTGCCAGCAGCCTAAGCGGGTCCGGAAACACCATATATTTT
-,TRBJ1-2,TRBV10-3,TRBD1,CATWTGRSPGGYTF,TGTGCCACCTGGACAGGGCGCTCCCCGGGAGGCTACACCTTC
-,TRBJ2-5,TRBV23-1,TRBD2,CASSQQGSLAGGFMETQYF,TGCGCCAGCAGTCAACAAGGGTCGCTAGCGGGGGGGTTCATGGAGACCCAGTACTTC
-,TRBJ2-1,TRBV3-1/TRBV3-2,-,CASSQVSKVFNEQFF,TGTGCCAGCAGCCAAGTTAGCAAGGTTTTCAATGAGCAGTTCTTC
once,TRBJ1-3,TRBV15,-,CATSTKTEFSGNTIYF,TGTGCCACCAGCACTAAGACAGAGTTCTCTGGAAACACCATATATTTT
-,TRBJ2-3,TRBV4-3,TRBD2,CASSLTSGGGRTDTQYF,TGCGCCAGCAGCCTGACTAGCGGGGGGGGACGCACAGATACGCAGTATTTT
-,TRBJ2-1,TRBV28,TRBD2,CASSTIGDYHNEQFF,TGTGCCAGCAGTACCATAGGGGACTACCACAATGAGCAGTTCTTC
once,TRBJ1-4,TRBV4-3,TRBD1,CASSHRDRDEKLFF,TGCGCCAGCAGTCACCGGGACAGGGACGAAAAACTGTTTTTT
-,TRBJ2-2,TRBV5-4,-,CASNRDMNTGELFF,TGTGCCAGCAACCGGGACATGAACACCGGGGAGCTGTTTTTT
once,TRBJ2-1,TRBV27,TRBD2,CASSGTSGNEQFF,TGTGCCAGCAGCGGGACTAGCGGCAATGAGCAGTTCTTC
once,TRBJ2-4,TRBV27,TRBD1,CASSFNGQGRGKNIQYF,TGTGCCAGCAGTTTCAACGGACAGGGTCGGGGCAAAAACATTCAGTACTTC
-,TRBJ2-3,TRBV29-1,-,CSVLVTGTDTQYF,TGCAGCGTCCTAGTGACAGGCACAGATACGCAGTATTTT
-,TRBJ1-5,TRBV4-2,-,CASSQDRGQPQHF,TGTGCCAGCAGCCAAGATCGGGGACAGCCCCAGCATTTT
-,TRBJ1-6,TRBV28,TRBD1,CASSLAGGNSPLHF,TGTGCCAGCAGTTTAGCAGGGGGCAATTCACCCCTCCACTTT
-,TRBJ1-1,TRBV3-1/TRBV3-2,-,CASSQTVNTEAFF,TGTGCCAGCAGCCAGACAGTAAACACTGAAGCTTTCTTT
-,TRBJ1-2,TRBV24-1,-,CATSDSSYGYTF,TGTGCCACCAGTGATTCATCCTATGGCTACACCTTC
-,TRBJ1-3,TRBV29-1,-,CSAGGNSGNTIYF,TGCAGCGCCGGGGGTAACTCTGGAAACACCATATATTTT
-,TRBJ1-2,TRBV11-2,TRBD1,CASSKRTGGGWGYTF,TGTGCCAGCAGCAAACGGACAGGGGGCGGGTGGGGCTACACCTTC
-,TRBJ1-1,TRBV5-8,-,CASSLAHLNTEAFF,TGTGCCAGCAGCTTGGCACACCTGAACACTGAAGCTTTCTTT
-,TRBJ2-5,TRBV6-2/TRBV6-3,TRBD2,CASSRGGTQETQYF,TGTGCCAGCAGTCGCGGGGGAACCCAAGAGACCCAGTACTTC
-,TRBJ1-5,TRBV10-2,TRBD1,CASSEGDTGGNQPQHF,TGCGCCAGCAGTGAAGGAGACACAGGGGGCAATCAGCCCCAGCATTTT
once,TRBJ1-6,TRBV27,-,CASSPIPAHSPLHF,TGTGCCAGCAGTCCCATCCCTGCGCATTCACCCCTCCACTTT
-,TRBJ2-2,TRBV19,TRBD2,CASSLGGVANTGELFF,TGTGCCAGTAGCCTGGGGGGGGTTGCGAACACCGGGGAGCTGTTTTTT